The subject of this entry is one TCR beta chain. TCRdb used MiXCR to reprocess the RT-PCR reads, holding one entry per CDR3 protein. The sample yields approximately 720,000 distinct CDR3 sequences, approximately 15% seen once. V dropped 4 bases and J dropped 5 bases, with 12 bases sitting between them. In germline, CDR1 is SGHAT, CDR2 FQNNGV. The CDR3 has 14 amino acids. The TCR originated in a female donor in good health, serving as a healthy control. The sequencing sample was made of memory CD4+ T cells from blood. J is TRBJ1-5 and V is TRBV11-2; unclear D gene. CDR3 sequence (DNA): TGTGCCAGCAGCTCCAGTTCCGTAGATCAGCCCCAGCATTTT. Amino acid sequence: CASSSSSVDQPQHF. Together with reference TRBV11-2 and TRBJ1-5, the CDR3 gives the full variable domain: EAGVAQSPRYKIIEKRQSVAFWCNPISGHATLYWYQQILGQGPKLLIQFQNNGVVDDSQLPKDRFSAERLKGVDSTLKIQPAKLEDSAVYLCASSSSSVDQPQHFGDGTRLSIL.